This T cell receptor beta chain came from a study of cytomegalovirus exposure and HLA in healthy donors. Both 60 Vbeta primers and 13 Jbeta primers went into the PCR. The protocol was immunoSEQ multiplex PCR, while the TCRdb copy is restricted to in-frame clones and leaves out a portion. The table includes around 120,000 clones, roughly 79% detected once. Per germline, CDR1 SGHNT and CDR2 YYREEE (reference sequence). The V gene end was trimmed by 4 bases and the J gene end by 6 bases; junction bases not matched to a gene: 7. The CDR3 length is 15 residues. General study points: Cytomegalovirus-associated TCR beta chains were listed, numbering 150 to 200.

A note on this clone: Its target is not known.

The TCR was taken from a woman in her 30s in good health and CMV-seronegative. Sample: PBMCs. V and J are TRBV5-4 and TRBJ2-3; 11 bases fit TRBD2. This CDR3 is CASSPLAGGKDTQYF. The CDR3 DNA reads as TGTGCCAGCAGCCCGTTAGCGGGAGGGAAGGATACGCAGTATTTT.